This T cell receptor beta chain was captured in a study of radiation and T cells in renal cell carcinoma. For the study at large: Nephrectomy followed 15 Gy stereotactic body radiation by 4 weeks.

Study results and caveats: From baseline, blood top tumor clonotypes peaked at 2 weeks post-radiation.

Concerning this clone itself: Its matching antigen is unknown.

Documented time point: baseline pretreatment blood. The treatment here: 15 Gy SBRT to primary tumor, nephrectomy 4 weeks later. The V gene's germline CDR1 is MNHEY and CDR2 SMNVEV (reference sequence). V lost 4 bases to trimming and J lost 7 bases; unmatched junction nucleotides: 4. The CDR3 spans 12 residues. The repertoire was sequenced with immunoSEQ multiplex PCR; TCRdb's copy has only in-frame clones and lacks some. Of some 100,000 clones in the sample, 82% were seen once. The chain couples TRBV27 to TRBJ2-7; TRBD1 matches at 7 bases. Sequencing used blood, obtained from a patient whose treatment included radiotherapy and nephrectomy. The TCR was taken from a man aged 55 to 70 with renal cell carcinoma. The CDR3 sequence is CASSSTGPEQYF. The CDR3 nucleotides read TGTGCCAGCAGTTCGACAGGGCCAGAGCAGTACTTC.